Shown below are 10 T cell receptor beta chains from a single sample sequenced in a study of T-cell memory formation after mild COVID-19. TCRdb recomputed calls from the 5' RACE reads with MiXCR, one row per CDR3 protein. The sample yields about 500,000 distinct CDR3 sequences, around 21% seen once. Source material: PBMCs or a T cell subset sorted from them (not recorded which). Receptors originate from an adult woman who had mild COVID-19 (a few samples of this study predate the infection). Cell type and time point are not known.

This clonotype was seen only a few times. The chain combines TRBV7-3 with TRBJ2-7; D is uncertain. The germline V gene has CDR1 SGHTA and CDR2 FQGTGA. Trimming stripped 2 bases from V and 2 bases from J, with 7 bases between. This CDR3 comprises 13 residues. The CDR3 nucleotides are TGTGCCAGCAGCTTATCACCGCCCTACGAGCAGTACTTC. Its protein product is CASSLSPPYEQYF.

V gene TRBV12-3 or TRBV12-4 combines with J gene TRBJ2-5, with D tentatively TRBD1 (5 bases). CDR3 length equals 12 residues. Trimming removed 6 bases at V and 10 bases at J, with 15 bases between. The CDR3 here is CASSLIPGYQYF. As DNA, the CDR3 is TGTGCCAGCAGCCTCATTCCAGGGTACCAGTACTTC.

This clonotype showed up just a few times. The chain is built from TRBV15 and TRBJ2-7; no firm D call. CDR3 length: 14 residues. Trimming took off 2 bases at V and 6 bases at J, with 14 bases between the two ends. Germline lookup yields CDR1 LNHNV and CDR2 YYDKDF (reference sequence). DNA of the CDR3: TGTGCCACCAGCAGATTAACGGACGGCGCCGAGCAGTACTTC. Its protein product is CATSRLTDGAEQYF.

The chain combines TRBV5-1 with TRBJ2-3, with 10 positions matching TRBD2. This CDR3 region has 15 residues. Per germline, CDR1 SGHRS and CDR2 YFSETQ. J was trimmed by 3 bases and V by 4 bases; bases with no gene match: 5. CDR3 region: CASSPGLAITDTQYF. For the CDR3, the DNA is TGCGCCAGCAGCCCGGGACTAGCGATAACAGATACGCAGTATTTT.

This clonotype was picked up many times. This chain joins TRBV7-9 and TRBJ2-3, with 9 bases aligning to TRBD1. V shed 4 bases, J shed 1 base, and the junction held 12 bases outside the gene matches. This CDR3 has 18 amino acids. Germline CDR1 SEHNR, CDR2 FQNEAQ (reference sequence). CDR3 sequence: CASSSLFPGQGGTDTQYF. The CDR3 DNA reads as TGTGCCAGCAGCTCTCTTTTTCCGGGACAGGGAGGCACAGATACGCAGTATTTT.

CDR3 in DNA: TGTGCCAGCAGCCAAGATATCAGCGGACGCACAGATACGCAGTATTTT. Residues: CASSQDISGRTDTQYF. The V gene is TRBV4-2, the J gene TRBJ2-3, with a tentative D call TRBD2 (5 bases). V was cut by 0 bases and J by 1 base, with 11 bases left in between. Germline assignment: CDR1 LGHNA and CDR2 YNFKEQ. CDR3 size: 16 residues.

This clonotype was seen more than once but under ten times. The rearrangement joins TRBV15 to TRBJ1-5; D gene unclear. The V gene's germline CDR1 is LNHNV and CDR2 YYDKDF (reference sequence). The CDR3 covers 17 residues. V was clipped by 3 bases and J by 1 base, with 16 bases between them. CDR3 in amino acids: CATSSAPGWGSNQPQHF. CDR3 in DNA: TGTGCCACCAGCAGTGCCCCAGGATGGGGAAGCAATCAGCCCCAGCATTTT.

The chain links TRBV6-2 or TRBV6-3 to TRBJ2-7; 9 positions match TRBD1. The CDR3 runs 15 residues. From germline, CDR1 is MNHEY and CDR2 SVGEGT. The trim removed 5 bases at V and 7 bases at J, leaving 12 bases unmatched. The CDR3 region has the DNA TGTGCCAGCAGTGATCTACGGGACAGGGAATGGGAGCAGTACTTC. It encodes CASSDLRDREWEQYF.

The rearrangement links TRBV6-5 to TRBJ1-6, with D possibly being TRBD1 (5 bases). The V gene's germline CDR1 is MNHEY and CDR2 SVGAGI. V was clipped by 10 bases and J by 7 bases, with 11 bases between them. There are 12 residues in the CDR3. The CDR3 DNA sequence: TGTGCCACCCAGGGCAGGAATTCACCCCTCCACTTT. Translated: CATQGRNSPLHF.

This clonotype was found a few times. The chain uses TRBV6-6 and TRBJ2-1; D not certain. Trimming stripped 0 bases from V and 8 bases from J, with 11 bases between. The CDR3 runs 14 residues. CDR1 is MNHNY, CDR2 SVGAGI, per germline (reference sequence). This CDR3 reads CASSYSIPSDEQFF. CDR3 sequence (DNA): TGTGCCAGCAGTTACTCGATCCCGAGCGATGAGCAGTTCTTC.